The T cell receptor (beta chain) under discussion was sequenced for a study of radiotherapy plus CTLA-4 blockade in lung cancer. Profiling relied on immunoSEQ multiplex PCR, and the TCRdb table lists in-frame clones only, not all of them. The sample holds roughly 32,000 clones, roughly 70% seen once. Study outcomes and limitations: The best prediction of response reportedly came from early blood T cell clone dynamics, with interferon-beta.

Comment on this clone: The antigen is not known.

CDR3 size: 13 residues. Germline loops: CDR1 SGHTA, CDR2 FQGNSA. V lost 0 bases and J lost 3, with 4 bases in between. The V and J genes are TRBV7-2 and TRBJ2-3, with D uncertain. The sample was peripheral blood, taken from a patient treated with radiotherapy plus ipilimumab. This clonotype was sampled from a human donor with non-small cell lung cancer who had stable disease on radiotherapy plus ipilimumab. The CDR3 sequence: CASSLAYTDTQYF. The CDR3 DNA reads TGTGCCAGCAGCTTAGCTTATACAGATACGCAGTATTTT. Drawing the rest from reference TRBV7-2 and TRBJ2-3, the complete variable domain is GAGVSQSPSNKVTEKGKDVELRCDPISGHTALYWYRQSLGQGLEFLIYFQGNSAPDKSGLPSDRFSAERTGGSVSTLTIQRTQQEDSAVYLCASSLAYTDTQYFGPGTRLTVL.